A selection of T cell receptor beta chains follows, all from one sample in a study of CD8 T cells in ankylosing spondylitis. TCRdb itself ran the 5' RACE reads through MiXCR, one entry per CDR3 protein. The table records around 540,000 distinct CDR3 sequences, over 9.5% of them present only once. Sequencing input: blood, either unsorted or a sorted T cell fraction (not recorded which). These receptors all stem from a male donor with ankylosing spondylitis. Both conserved end residues are part of each CDR3. A D gene is named only where the DNA matches it firmly. Rows may omit the clone size; those that give it use once, few, many or a size class.

TRBD2	few	TRBV3-1	TRBJ2-7	CASSLHGAGGSYEQYF	TGTGCCAGCAGCCTCCACGGGGCGGGAGGTTCCTACGAGCAGTACTTC
-	-	TRBV11-2	TRBJ1-6	CASSLSPGSSYNSPLHF	TGTGCCAGCAGCTTAAGCCCCGGGAGCTCCTATAATTCACCCCTCCACTTT
TRBD1	-	TRBV7-2	TRBJ1-6	CASSLNRGLNSPLHF	TGTGCCAGCAGCTTAAACAGGGGGCTTAATTCACCCCTCCACTTT
-	-	TRBV27	TRBJ2-1	CASSLSPEPMRDEQFF	TGTGCCAGCAGTTTATCACCCGAGCCGATGAGGGATGAGCAGTTCTTC
-	few	TRBV4-1	TRBJ2-1	CASSQRSLTDNEQFF	TGCGCCAGCAGCCAAAGGAGCTTGACTGACAATGAGCAGTTCTTC
-	many	TRBV3-1	TRBJ1-1	CASSRSLGNTEAFF	TGTGCCAGCAGCCGCTCCCTGGGGAACACTGAAGCTTTCTTT
-	-	TRBV5-1	TRBJ2-7	CASSLEPQSSIYEQYF	TGCGCCAGCAGCCTGGAACCACAGTCGTCGATCTACGAGCAGTACTTC
TRBD2	many	TRBV20-1	TRBJ2-1	CSASGGHLLLNEQFF	TGCAGTGCCTCGGGAGGACACCTCCTTCTGAATGAGCAGTTCTTC
-	many	TRBV7-2	TRBJ2-7	CASSQNWGRGSSYEQYF	TGTGCCAGCTCTCAGAATTGGGGGAGGGGGAGCTCCTACGAGCAGTACTTC
TRBD2	-	TRBV24-1	TRBJ2-1	CATSDAGLAADEQFF	TGTGCCACCAGTGATGCGGGACTAGCGGCAGATGAGCAGTTCTTC
TRBD2	-	TRBV20-1	TRBJ2-3	CSPRTSGSTQYF	TGCAGCCCGAGGACTAGCGGGAGTACGCAGTATTTT
TRBD2	-	TRBV19	TRBJ2-1	CASSMRTSGSGYNEQFF	TGTGCCAGTAGTATGAGGACTAGCGGGAGTGGCTACAATGAGCAGTTCTTC
-	-	TRBV20-1	TRBJ1-5	CCARQTIFGNNQPQHF	TGCTGTGCTAGACAGACAATTTTCGGAAACAATCAGCCCCAGCATTTT
TRBD1	many	TRBV20-1	TRBJ1-2	CSAIDRDRGPANYGYTF	TGCAGTGCAATAGACCGGGACAGGGGACCTGCTAACTATGGCTACACCTTC
-	few	TRBV3-1	TRBJ2-3	CASSQDGHTQYF	TGTGCCAGCAGCCAAGATGGCCATACGCAGTATTTT
TRBD1	few	TRBV18	TRBJ2-1	CASSPPGTGGSEQFF	TGTGCCAGCTCACCCCCCGGGACAGGGGGCAGCGAGCAGTTCTTC
-	-	TRBV10-1	TRBJ2-1	CASSEGGGLHSYNEQFF	TGCGCCAGCAGTGAGGGGGGTGGGTTACACTCCTACAATGAGCAGTTCTTC
-	few	TRBV5-1	TRBJ1-2	CASSSGVDYGYTF	TGCGCCAGCAGCTCCGGGGTGGACTATGGCTACACCTTC
-	-	TRBV3-1	TRBJ2-1	CASSQGGHPPNEQFF	TGTGCCAGCAGCCAAGGGGGTCATCCGCCAAATGAGCAGTTCTTC
-	many	TRBV12-3/TRBV12-4	TRBJ1-1	CASSPGLNTEAFF	TGTGCCAGCTCACCGGGACTAAACACTGAAGCTTTCTTT
-	many	TRBV3-1	TRBJ2-1	CASSQATVSNEQFF	TGTGCCAGCAGCCAAGCCACTGTATCCAATGAGCAGTTCTTC
-	few	TRBV20-1	TRBJ2-1	CSAREPLALYNEQFF	TGCAGTGCTAGAGAGCCCCTAGCGCTTTACAATGAGCAGTTCTTC
-	-	TRBV11-2	TRBJ2-3	CASSSEMSRADTQYF	TGTGCCAGCAGCTCGGAGATGTCCCGGGCAGATACGCAGTATTTT
TRBD2	few	TRBV3-1	TRBJ2-1	CASSHPPGTSAYNEQFF	TGTGCCAGCAGCCACCCACCCGGGACTAGCGCCTACAATGAGCAGTTCTTC
-	few	TRBV29-1	TRBJ1-1	CSVQQGSGTEAFF	TGCAGCGTCCAACAGGGATCGGGGACTGAAGCTTTCTTT
TRBD1	few	TRBV12-5	TRBJ1-1	CASGFTGEGTEAFF	TGTGCTAGTGGTTTTACAGGGGAGGGCACTGAAGCTTTCTTT
-	few	TRBV3-1	TRBJ2-1	CASRRLGGNEQFF	TGTGCCAGCAGGCGACTAGGGGGGAATGAGCAGTTCTTC
TRBD2	-	TRBV11-2	TRBJ2-3	CASSLWGLAGSTDTQYF	TGTGCCAGCAGCCTCTGGGGTCTAGCGGGAAGCACAGATACGCAGTATTTT
-	-	TRBV2	TRBJ1-1	CASSAGGEGTEAFF	TGTGCCAGCAGTGCTGGCGGGGAGGGAACTGAAGCTTTCTTT
TRBD2	many	TRBV24-1	TRBJ2-3	CATSDGTTSGRGDTQYF	TGTGCCACCAGTGATGGTACTACTAGCGGGAGAGGAGATACGCAGTATTTT
-	-	TRBV4-2	TRBJ2-5	CASSQDEGEGETQYF	TGTGCCAGCAGCCAAGATGAGGGAGAAGGGGAGACCCAGTACTTC
TRBD2	-	TRBV20-1	TRBJ2-2	CSASGLAGDTDTGELFF	TGCAGTGCCAGCGGGCTAGCGGGAGACACGGACACCGGGGAGCTGTTTTTT
-	few	TRBV6-5	TRBJ2-7	CASSYQERYSYEQYF	TGTGCCAGCAGTTACCAGGAACGGTACTCCTACGAGCAGTACTTC
-	-	TRBV20-1	TRBJ2-3	CSAREKRTGDTQYF	TGCAGTGCTAGAGAAAAGCGGACGGGGGATACGCAGTATTTT
TRBD2	-	TRBV20-1	TRBJ2-3	CSAELAGEIDTQYF	TGCAGTGCTGAACTAGCGGGAGAGATAGATACGCAGTATTTT
-	-	TRBV24-1	TRBJ2-3	CATSDPLGGTQYF	TGTGCCACCAGTGACCCTTTAGGCGGTACGCAGTATTTT
-	few	TRBV10-3	TRBJ2-3	CAISEGGSTDTQYF	TGTGCCATCAGTGAAGGCGGGAGCACAGATACGCAGTATTTT
TRBD2	many	TRBV19	TRBJ2-1	CASSNTRTSGSYEQFF	TGTGCCAGTAGTAACACCAGGACTAGCGGGAGTTATGAGCAGTTCTTC
TRBD2	few	TRBV7-2	TRBJ2-4	CASSLAPGGWQNIQYF	TGTGCCAGCAGCTTAGCCCCGGGGGGGTGGCAAAACATTCAGTACTTC
-	few	TRBV20-1	TRBJ1-1	CSAGGGENTEAFF	TGCAGTGCTGGCGGGGGAGAGAACACTGAAGCTTTCTTT
-	many	TRBV5-1	TRBJ2-2	CASSLGWGDQVAGELFF	TGCGCCAGCAGCTTGGGATGGGGAGACCAAGTAGCCGGGGAGCTGTTTTTT
-	-	TRBV7-8	TRBJ1-6	CASSPRTELSYNSPLHF	TGTGCCAGCAGCCCCCGGACAGAATTGTCATATAATTCACCCCTCCACTTT
TRBD1	many	TRBV15	TRBJ1-1	CATSGPWGTGTTEAFF	TGTGCCACCAGCGGCCCGTGGGGGACAGGGACCACTGAAGCTTTCTTT
-	many	TRBV20-1	TRBJ1-4	CSARPTGLNEKLFF	TGCAGTGCTAGACCGACAGGACTTAATGAAAAACTGTTTTTT
TRBD2	many	TRBV27	TRBJ2-1	CASSLSVAGEQFF	TGTGCCAGCAGTTTATCAGTAGCGGGTGAGCAGTTCTTC
-	many	TRBV20-1	TRBJ1-2	CSARDSYYGYTF	TGCAGTGCTAGAGATTCGTACTATGGCTACACCTTC
TRBD2	few	TRBV2	TRBJ2-1	CARGTSGSGEQFF	TGTGCCAGAGGGACTAGCGGGAGTGGTGAGCAGTTCTTC
TRBD2	few	TRBV9	TRBJ2-2	CASSPESGRTGELFF	TGTGCCAGCAGCCCTGAAAGCGGGAGGACCGGGGAGCTGTTTTTT
-	many	TRBV7-9	TRBJ2-5	CASSLEGREETQYF	TGTGCCAGCAGCTTAGAAGGCAGGGAAGAGACCCAGTACTTC
TRBD1	-	TRBV30	TRBJ1-2	CAWSSGQGGYGYTF	TGTGCCTGGAGTTCCGGACAGGGAGGCTATGGCTACACCTTC
TRBD1	-	TRBV20-1	TRBJ2-2	CSAYNRQGNTGELFF	TGCAGTGCTTACAACAGACAGGGGAACACCGGGGAGCTGTTTTTT
-	few	TRBV7-9	TRBJ1-3	CASGPFSGNTIYF	TGTGCAAGCGGTCCATTCTCTGGAAACACCATATATTTT
-	many	TRBV12-3/TRBV12-4	TRBJ2-2	CASSRQPPNTGELFF	TGTGCCAGCAGCCGACAGCCTCCCAACACCGGGGAGCTGTTTTTT
-	-	TRBV5-1	TRBJ2-2	CASSLRRGSNTGELFF	TGCGCCAGCAGCTTGAGAAGGGGATCGAACACCGGGGAGCTGTTTTTT
TRBD2	few	TRBV12-3/TRBV12-4	TRBJ2-1	CASSHGLAGPGGHEQFF	TGTGCCAGCAGCCATGGACTAGCGGGACCTGGAGGTCATGAGCAGTTCTTC